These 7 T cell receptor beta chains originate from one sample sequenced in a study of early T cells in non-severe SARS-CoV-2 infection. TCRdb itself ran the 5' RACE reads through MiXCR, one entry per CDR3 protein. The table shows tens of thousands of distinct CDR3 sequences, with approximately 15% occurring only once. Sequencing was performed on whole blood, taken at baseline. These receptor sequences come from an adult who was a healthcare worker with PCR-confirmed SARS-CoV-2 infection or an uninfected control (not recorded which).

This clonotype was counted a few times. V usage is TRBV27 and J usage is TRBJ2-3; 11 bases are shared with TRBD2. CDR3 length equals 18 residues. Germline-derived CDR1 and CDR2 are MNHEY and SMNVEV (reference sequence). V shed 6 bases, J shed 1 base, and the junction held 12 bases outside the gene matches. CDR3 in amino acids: CASSCLGTSGRCTDTQYF. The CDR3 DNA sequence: TGTGCCAGCAGCTGCCTAGGGACTAGCGGTCGATGCACAGATACGCAGTATTTT.

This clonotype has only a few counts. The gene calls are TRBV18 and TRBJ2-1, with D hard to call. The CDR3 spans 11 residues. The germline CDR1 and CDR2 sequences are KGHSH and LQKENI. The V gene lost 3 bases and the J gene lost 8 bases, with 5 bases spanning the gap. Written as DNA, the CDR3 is TGTGCCAGCTCACCCTCCCATGAGCAGTTCTTC. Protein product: CASSPSHEQFF.

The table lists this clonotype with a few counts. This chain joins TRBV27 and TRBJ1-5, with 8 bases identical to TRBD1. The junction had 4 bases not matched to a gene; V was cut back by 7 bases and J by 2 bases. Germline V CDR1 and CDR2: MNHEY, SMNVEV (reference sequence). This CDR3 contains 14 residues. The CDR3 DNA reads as TGTGCCAGCAAAGACAGGGGAGGCAATCAGCCCCAGCATTTT. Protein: CASKDRGGNQPQHF.

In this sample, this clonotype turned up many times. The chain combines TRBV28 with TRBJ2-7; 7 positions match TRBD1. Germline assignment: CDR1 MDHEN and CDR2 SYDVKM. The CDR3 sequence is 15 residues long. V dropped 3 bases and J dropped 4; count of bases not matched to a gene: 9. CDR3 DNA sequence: TGTGCCAGCAGTTTGCCCCTGGCGACAGGGTACGAGCAGTACTTC. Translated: CASSLPLATGYEQYF.

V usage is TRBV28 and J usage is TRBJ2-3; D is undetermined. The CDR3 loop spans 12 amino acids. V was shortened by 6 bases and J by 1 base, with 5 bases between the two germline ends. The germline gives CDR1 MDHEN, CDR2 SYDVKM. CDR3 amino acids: CASRLGTDTQYF. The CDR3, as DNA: TGTGCCAGCAGGTTAGGCACAGATACGCAGTATTTT. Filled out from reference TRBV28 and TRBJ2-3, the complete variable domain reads DVKVTQSSRYLVKRTGEKVFLECVQDMDHENMFWYRQDPGLGLRLIYFSYDVKMKEKGDIPEGYSVSREKKERFSLILESASTNQTSMYLCASRLGTDTQYFGPGTRLTVL.

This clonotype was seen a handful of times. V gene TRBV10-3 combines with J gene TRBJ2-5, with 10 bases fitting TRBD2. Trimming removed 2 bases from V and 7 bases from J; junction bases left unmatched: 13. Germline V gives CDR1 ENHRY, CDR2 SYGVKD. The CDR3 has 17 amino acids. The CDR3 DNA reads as TGTGCCATCAGTGAGACCCAAGCGGGAGGGCTTCCAGGGACCCAGTACTTC. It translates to CAISETQAGGLPGTQYF.

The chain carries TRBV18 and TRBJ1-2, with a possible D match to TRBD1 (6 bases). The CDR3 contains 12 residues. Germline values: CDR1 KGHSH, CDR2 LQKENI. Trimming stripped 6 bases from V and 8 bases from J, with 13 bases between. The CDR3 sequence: CASSPGQSGYTF. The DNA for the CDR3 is TGTGCCAGCTCCCCCGGACAGTCCGGCTACACCTTC.